This TCR beta chain was sequenced for a study of T cell changes during pregnancy in multiple sclerosis. Losses at the gene ends were 4 bases for V and 0 bases for J; bases not matched to a gene: 3. Germline loops: CDR1 KGHSH, CDR2 LQKENI. CDR3 length: 15 residues. Some clones are missing from TCRdb's copy, which holds only in-frame ones; the method was immunoSEQ multiplex PCR. The data show some 42,000 clones, roughly 91% seen once. The receptor's source is a female donor with multiple sclerosis, enrolled in a pregnancy study. J is TRBJ2-3 and V is TRBV18; 8 bases map to TRBD1. This sample comprised CD4+ T cells from peripheral blood mononuclear cells, obtained in the third trimester of pregnancy. CDR3 nucleotides: TGTGCCAGCTCACTCAACAGGGGGAGCACAGATACGCAGTATTTT. It encodes CASSLNRGSTDTQYF.